These 6 T cell receptor beta chains share one sample of origin, sequenced in a study of blood T cell repertoires in COVID-19. Only in-frame clones appear in the TCRdb table, and some are missing; sequencing was by immunoSEQ multiplex PCR. The table lists 250,000 to 350,000 clones, approximately 92% of them singletons. The sample consisted of PBMCs or T cells enriched from blood (not recorded which). These receptors were taken from a woman in her 30s who had recovered from COVID-19.

The V call is TRBV6-2 or TRBV6-3, the J call TRBJ1-3; D gene ambiguous. The CDR3 has 14 amino acids. The V end lost 0 bases, the J end lost 4 bases, and 7 bases lay between the germline ends. The germline CDR1 and CDR2 sequences are MNHEY and SVGEGT. CDR3 protein: CASSYSSRGNTIYF. The CDR3 DNA reads TGTGCCAGCAGTTACTCGAGCAGGGGAAACACCATATATTTT.

In DNA, the CDR3 is TGTGCCACCAGTGATGGACAGGGTTTGTCCTACGAGCAGTACTTC. It codes for CATSDGQGLSYEQYF. The chain employs TRBV24-1 and TRBJ2-7; 8 nucleotides align to TRBD1. The CDR3 is 15 residues long. Trimming cost V 3 bases and J 1 base; bases outside gene matches: 4. Germline CDR1 is KGHDR and CDR2 is SFDVKD.

This chain joins TRBV3-1 (or the pseudogene TRBV3-2) and TRBJ2-7; weak D call: TRBD1 (6 bases). V gave up 0 bases and J gave up 1 base, with 13 bases separating them. The CDR3 spans 16 residues. From germline, CDR1 is LGHDT and CDR2 YNNKEL (reference sequence). The CDR3 sequence is CASSQDLGARSYEQYF. The CDR3 DNA reads TGTGCCAGCAGCCAAGATTTGGGGGCTCGGTCCTACGAGCAGTACTTC.

The V call is TRBV6-5, the J call TRBJ1-3, with D hard to call. The CDR3 runs to 15 residues. Germline lookup yields CDR1 MNHEY and CDR2 SVGAGI. Trimming cost V 5 bases and J 0 bases, with 11 bases left between them. The CDR3 loop is CASSQNHISGNTIYF. The CDR3 DNA sequence: TGTGCCAGCAGTCAGAACCACATCTCTGGAAACACCATATATTTT.

The genes are TRBV4-1 and TRBJ2-1; 7 bases line up with TRBD2. V shed 0 bases, J shed 4 bases, and the junction held 3 bases outside the gene matches. Germline assignment: CDR1 MGHRA and CDR2 YSYEKL. There are 15 residues in the CDR3. DNA of the CDR3: TGCGCCAGCAGCCAAGAGTGGACTAGATACAATGAGCAGTTCTTC. Translated: CASSQEWTRYNEQFF.

J is TRBJ2-1 and V is TRBV7-2; 11 bases match TRBD1. This CDR3 region has 15 residues. J was trimmed by 7 bases and V by 5 bases; bases with no gene match: 7. Germline V gene sequence: CDR1 SGHTA, CDR2 FQGNSA. The CDR3 here is CASSTPGQGGNEQFF. The CDR3 coding sequence is TGTGCCAGCAGCACTCCGGGACAGGGGGGTAATGAGCAGTTCTTC.